This T cell receptor (beta chain) stems from a study of TIL therapy for anti-PD-1-resistant metastatic lung cancer. About the research overall: Median patient age was around 50, ranging 38-75 years. Tumors carried a median roughly 1.5 non-synonymous mutations per megabase. Half of patients were current or former smokers.

This CDR3 contains 15 residues. The ends lost 5 bases at V and 4 bases at J; junction bases unmatched: 10. CDR1 is SEHNR and CDR2 is FQNEAQ in the germline V gene (reference sequence). Noted time point: pre-treatment sample, taken before nivolumab and TIL therapy. The immunoSEQ assay was v3. Sequencing depth was 1.5 million to 2 million read pairs for survey level, about 5-6 million for deep. TCRdb keeps only in-frame clones here, not all; method: immunoSEQ multiplex PCR. Altogether 54,000 or so clones are present, around 70% being singletons, with the ten largest covering about 1.8%. The source of this sequence is a person aged 25-85 years with non-small cell lung cancer. This chain links TRBV7-9 with TRBJ1-2, with 7 positions matching TRBD1. The sequences come from blood, collected at baseline. The CDR3 here is CASSPNDRDLYGYTF. The CDR3 DNA follows: TGTGCCAGCAGCCCTAACGACAGGGACCTCTATGGCTACACCTTC.